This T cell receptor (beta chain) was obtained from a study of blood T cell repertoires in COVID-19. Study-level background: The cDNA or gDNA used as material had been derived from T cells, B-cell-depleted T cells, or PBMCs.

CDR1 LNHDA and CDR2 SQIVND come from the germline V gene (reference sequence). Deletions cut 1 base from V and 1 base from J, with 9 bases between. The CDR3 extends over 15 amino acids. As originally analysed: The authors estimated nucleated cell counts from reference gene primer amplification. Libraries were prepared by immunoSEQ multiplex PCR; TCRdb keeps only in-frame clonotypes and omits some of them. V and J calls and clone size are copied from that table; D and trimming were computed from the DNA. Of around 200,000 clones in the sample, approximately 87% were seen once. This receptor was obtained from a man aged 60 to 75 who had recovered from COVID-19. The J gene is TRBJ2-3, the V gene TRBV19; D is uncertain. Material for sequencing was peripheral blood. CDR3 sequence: CASSIVTAGTDTQYF. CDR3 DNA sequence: TGTGCCAGTAGTATAGTAACAGCCGGCACAGATACGCAGTATTTT.